This T cell receptor (beta chain) is drawn from a study of chemoradiotherapy in HPV16-positive cancers. Details on this clone: No antigen is known for it.

Measured with immunoSEQ multiplex PCR; TCRdb has only the in-frame clones, and not every one. The data show tens of thousands of clones, 85% to 90% seen once. There are 14 residues in the CDR3. Trimming shortened V by 0 bases and J by 0 bases, and 6 bases separated the two germline ends. Germline CDR1 LNHNV, CDR2 YYDKDF (reference sequence). Findings and caveats of the study: Better recurrence-free survival went with HPV-responsive T-cell expansion in HPV16-positive patients.

Sample: blood, taken from a patient who underwent chemoradiotherapy. This sequence was found in a human donor with HPV-associated anogenital cancer. This chain connects TRBV15 to TRBJ2-7; D gene uncertain. The chain's CDR3 is CATSRELTSYEQYF. The DNA of the CDR3 is TGTGCCACCAGCAGAGAATTGACCTCCTACGAGCAGTACTTC.